This T cell receptor (beta chain) stems from a study of shared clonotypes between healthy human individuals. Study-wide results and caveats: It was observed that roughly 5.4% of naive CD4 clonotypes were shared across several donors. Clonotypes which were not shared had lower generation probabilities than clonotypes that all four donors shared.

Only CD45RO-negative cells positively selected for CCR7 counted as naive CD8 cells, so terminally differentiated effector memory CD45RA+ cells were excluded. To note about this clone: Its matching antigen is unknown.

Germline assignment: CDR1 SGHKS and CDR2 YYEKEE (reference sequence). This CDR3 has 16 residues. J lost 4 bases, V lost 5 bases, and 10 bases had no gene match. The assay ran at deep level. It was across several immunoSEQ plates that each subset's genomic DNA was evenly split. Assay: immunoSEQ multiplex PCR; the TCRdb copy retains only in-frame clones and omits some. The sample consists of about 1,900,000 clones, approximately 94% of them appearing once. Sequencing was done on a sample of naive CD8+ T cells sorted from blood. The chain carries TRBV5-5 and TRBJ2-7; 12 bases are a match to TRBD1. The clonotype was recovered from a man between 18 and 29 years old in good health. This CDR3 reads CASSFDRDRGLYEQYF. The CDR3 nucleotides are TGTGCCAGCAGTTTTGACCGGGACAGGGGGCTATACGAGCAGTACTTC.